This T cell receptor beta chain was sequenced for a study of T-cell reconstitution after alpha-beta-depleted transplantation in children. The V gene lost 2 bases and the J gene lost 8 bases, with 18 bases spanning the gap. Germline V gene lookup returns CDR1 MNHEY and CDR2 SVGEGT. The CDR3 extends over 15 amino acids. This clonotype was counted ten times or more. Preparation of the TCRbeta library was carried out with unique molecular identifiers. TCRdb independently ran MiXCR on the PCR reads; one entry per CDR3 protein. In the table there are about 260,000 distinct CDR3 sequences, under 14% of which are singletons.

This chain uses TRBV6-2 or TRBV6-3 with TRBJ1-2; the D is unclear. This receptor was taken from a male patient between 2 and 10 years old who had a stem cell transplant for chronic granulomatous disease, so the T cells may come from the graft donor. Source: peripheral blood, taken 180 days after TCRalphabeta/CD19-depleted stem cell transplant. The CDR3 loop is CASSYGRYAPSGYTF. In DNA form, the CDR3 reads TGTGCCAGCAGTTACGGGCGCTACGCCCCTTCGGGCTACACCTTC.